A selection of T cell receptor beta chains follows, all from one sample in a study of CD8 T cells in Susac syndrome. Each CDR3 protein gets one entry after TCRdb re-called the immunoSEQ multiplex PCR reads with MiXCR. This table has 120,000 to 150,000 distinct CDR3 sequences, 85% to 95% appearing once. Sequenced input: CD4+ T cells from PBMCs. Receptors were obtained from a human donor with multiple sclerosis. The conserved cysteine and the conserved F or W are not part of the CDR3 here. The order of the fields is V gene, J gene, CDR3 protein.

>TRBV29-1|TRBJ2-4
SVDKGRYGIQY
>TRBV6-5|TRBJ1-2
ASSLTGRPGYT
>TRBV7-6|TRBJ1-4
ASSFETSRGEKLF
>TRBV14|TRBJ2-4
ASSQEGDRRLASKNIQY
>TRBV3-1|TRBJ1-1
ASSIGQGGTEAF
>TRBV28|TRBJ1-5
ASLRDRVQPQH
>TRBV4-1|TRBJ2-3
ASSQDYLSGDTQY
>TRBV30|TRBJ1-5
AWGGMGQPQH
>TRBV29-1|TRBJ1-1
SVGAEAF
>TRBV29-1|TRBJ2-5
SSWGQGARGAQETQY
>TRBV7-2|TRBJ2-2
ASSRSLSGGTGELF
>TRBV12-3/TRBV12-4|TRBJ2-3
ASSNLLGQGPRDTQY
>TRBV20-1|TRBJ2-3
SASSGGITDTQY
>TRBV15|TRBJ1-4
ATSNGDRGEKLF
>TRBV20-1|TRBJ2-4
SAPPSFSTRLADSPGAKNIQY
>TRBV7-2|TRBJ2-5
ASSFRGWQETQY
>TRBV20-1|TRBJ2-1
SARGGTSGTTYNEQF